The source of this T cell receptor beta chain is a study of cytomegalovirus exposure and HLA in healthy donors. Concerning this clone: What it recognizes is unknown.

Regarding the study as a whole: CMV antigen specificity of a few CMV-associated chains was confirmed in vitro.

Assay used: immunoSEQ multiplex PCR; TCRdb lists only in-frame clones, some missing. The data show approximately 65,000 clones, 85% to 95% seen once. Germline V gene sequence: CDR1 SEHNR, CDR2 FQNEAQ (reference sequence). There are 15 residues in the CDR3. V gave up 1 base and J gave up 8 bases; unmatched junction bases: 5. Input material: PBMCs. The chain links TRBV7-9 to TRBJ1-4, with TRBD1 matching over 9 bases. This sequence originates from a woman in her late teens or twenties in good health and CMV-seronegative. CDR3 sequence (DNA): TGTGCCAGCAGCTTAGGGGACAGGGATAAAGAAAAACTGTTTTTT. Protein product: CASSLGDRDKEKLFF.